Each of the 29 T cell receptor beta chains below was sequenced from the same sample in a study of identical twins. TCRdb recomputed calls from the 5' RACE reads with MiXCR, one row per CDR3 protein. Among under 300,000 distinct CDR3 sequences listed, more than 13% were seen once. Sequencing was done on a sample of memory (CD45RO+) T cells sorted from blood. These receptors were taken from a woman under 30 in good health.

This chain links TRBV20-1 with TRBJ1-5; the D is unclear. Germline values: CDR1 DFQATT, CDR2 SNEGSKA (reference sequence). The CDR3 consists of 14 residues. Deletions cut 3 bases from V and 7 bases from J, with 16 bases between. This chain's CDR3 is CSASGRVIGQPQHF. CDR3 coding DNA: TGCAGTGCTAGTGGAAGGGTAATAGGGCAGCCCCAGCATTTT.

In its sample, this clonotype was seen many times. The rearrangement uses TRBV15 and TRBJ2-1; D is possibly TRBD2 (6 bases). This CDR3 region has 17 residues. With 0 bases removed from V and 9 bases from J, the gap between germline ends came to 21 bases. CDR1 and CDR2 from the germline V gene are LNHNV and YYDKDF (reference sequence). CDR3 protein: CATSRDYGGAPDGEQFF. DNA of the CDR3: TGTGCCACCAGCAGAGATTACGGCGGGGCCCCGGATGGTGAGCAGTTCTTC.

The chain couples TRBV12-3 or TRBV12-4 to TRBJ2-3, with TRBD2 matching over 8 bases. The trim removed 6 bases at V and 4 bases at J, leaving 21 bases unmatched. The CDR3 contains 19 residues. The CDR3 here is CASSHGWGSGDPRADTQYF. CDR3 DNA sequence: TGTGCCAGCAGCCACGGATGGGGTAGCGGGGATCCTCGGGCAGATACGCAGTATTTT.

The V and J genes are TRBV20-1 and TRBJ2-2; D is tentatively TRBD1 or TRBD2 (6 bases each). Trimming removed 0 bases from V and 2 bases from J, with 13 bases in between. Germline V lookup: CDR1 DFQATT, CDR2 SNEGSKA (reference sequence). CDR3 length equals 16 residues. The CDR3 loop is CSAREGRGGNTGELFF. In DNA, the CDR3 is TGCAGTGCTAGAGAGGGCAGGGGAGGCAACACCGGGGAGCTGTTTTTT.

The chain uses TRBV5-1 and TRBJ2-5; no clear D. Germline V lookup: CDR1 SGHRS, CDR2 YFSETQ. CDR3 size: 16 residues. Trimming took off 0 bases at V and 2 bases at J, with 14 bases between the two ends. The CDR3 coding sequence is TGCGCCAGCAGCTTGGGGGTGGATAGTTGGCAAGAGACCCAGTACTTC. Translated: CASSLGVDSWQETQYF.

The rearrangement links TRBV20-1 to TRBJ2-1, with D possibly matching TRBD2 (6 bases). V lost 3 bases and J 7 bases, leaving 19 bases between the germline ends. CDR3 length: 15 amino acids. Germline V CDR1 and CDR2: DFQATT, SNEGSKA (reference sequence). The CDR3 is CSASPMGTSLNEQFF. CDR3 DNA: TGCAGTGCTAGCCCGATGGGGACTTCACTGAATGAGCAGTTCTTC.

The CDR3 is CASSRGVGEQYF. The CDR3 DNA reads as TGTGCCAGCAGCCGGGGAGTCGGAGAGCAGTACTTC. The chain couples TRBV7-9 to TRBJ2-7; a possible D gene is TRBD2 (5 bases). Trimming took off 5 bases at V and 7 bases at J, with 12 bases between the two ends. Looked up from germline, CDR1 is SEHNR and CDR2 is FQNEAQ (reference sequence). The CDR3 runs to 12 residues.

This chain links TRBV20-1 with TRBJ2-3; unclear D gene. From germline, CDR1 is DFQATT and CDR2 SNEGSKA (reference sequence). The V gene lost 2 bases and the J gene lost 5 bases, with 8 bases spanning the gap. The CDR3 sequence is 12 residues long. CDR3 amino acids: CSARTFGDTQYF. The CDR3 nucleotides read TGCAGTGCTAGAACCTTCGGAGATACGCAGTATTTT.

This clonotype was picked up a small number of times. The V and J genes are TRBV2 and TRBJ1-5; tentative D call: TRBD1 (5 bases). Looked up from germline, CDR1 is SNHLY and CDR2 is FYNNEI. The CDR3 extends over 13 amino acids. V shed 9 bases and J shed 9 bases, with 18 bases lying between them. The CDR3 DNA sequence: TGTGCCAGTGAGTTGGGGGGTACCGGGCCCCAGCATTTT. This codes for CASELGGTGPQHF.

V and J are TRBV7-3 and TRBJ2-2; no clear D gene. Germline V gene data show CDR1 as SGHTA and CDR2 as FQGTGA. The CDR3 extends over 13 amino acids. The V gene lost 8 bases and the J gene lost 4 bases, with 11 bases spanning the gap. The CDR3 DNA sequence: TGTGCCAGCTCCATTTCCTCCACCGGGGAGCTGTTTTTT. Residues: CASSISSTGELFF.

The chain couples TRBV6-1 to TRBJ2-2, with 11 bases aligning to TRBD1. The CDR3 sequence is 19 residues long. Germline CDR1 MNHNS, CDR2 SASEGT. V shed 6 bases, J shed 0 bases, and the junction held 12 bases outside the gene matches. The CDR3 sequence is CASSAPIGQGASNTGELFF. In nucleotides, the CDR3 is TGTGCCAGCAGCGCCCCAATCGGACAGGGGGCTTCGAACACCGGGGAGCTGTTTTTT.

This clonotype has only a few counts. The chain has TRBV6-2 or TRBV6-3 and TRBJ2-1; D possibly matches TRBD1 or TRBD2 (6 bases each). The CDR3 has 15 amino acids. CDR1 and CDR2 (germline): MNHEY, SVGEGT. V was pared by 0 bases and J by 7 bases, with 13 bases between. The CDR3 reads CASSYSEEGVNEQFF. CDR3 sequence (DNA): TGTGCCAGCAGTTACTCGGAGGAGGGGGTAAATGAGCAGTTCTTC.

The chain joins TRBV18 to TRBJ1-2, with 11 bases matching TRBD1. Germline CDR1 and CDR2: KGHSH and LQKENI. V dropped 3 bases and J dropped 8; count of bases not matched to a gene: 5. The CDR3 is made up of 14 amino acids. CDR3 sequence (DNA): TGTGCCAGCTCACCCGGACAGGGGGCGGAAGGCTACACCTTC. Protein sequence: CASSPGQGAEGYTF. Combining the CDR3 with reference TRBV18 and TRBJ1-2 gives the whole variable domain NAGVMQNPRHLVRRRGQEARLRCSPMKGHSHVYWYRQLPEEGLKFMVYLQKENIIDESGMPKERFSAEFPKEGPSILRIQQVVRGDSAAYFCASSPGQGAEGYTFGSGTRLTVV.

This clonotype came up a few times. This chain uses TRBV6-1 with TRBJ2-7; tentatively, D is TRBD2 (7 bases). This CDR3 contains 14 residues. Per germline, CDR1 MNHNS and CDR2 SASEGT. V was shortened by 7 bases and J by 5 bases, with 18 bases between the two germline ends. CDR3 sequence: CASTLAPGGHEQYF. CDR3 in DNA: TGTGCCAGCACCCTAGCGCCCGGGGGGCACGAGCAGTACTTC.

V usage is TRBV28 and J usage is TRBJ2-3; weak D call: TRBD1 (6 bases). V was trimmed by 6 bases and J by 7 bases, leaving 20 bases between them. In germline, CDR1 is MDHEN, CDR2 SYDVKM. The CDR3 has 15 amino acids. The CDR3 nucleotides read TGTGCCAGCAGCCCAAAACTTACAGGGCGAAATACGCAGTATTTT. This translates into CASSPKLTGRNTQYF. Full variable domain (rest looked up from reference TRBV28 and TRBJ2-3): DVKVTQSSRYLVKRTGEKVFLECVQDMDHENMFWYRQDPGLGLRLIYFSYDVKMKEKGDIPEGYSVSREKKERFSLILESASTNQTSMYLCASSPKLTGRNTQYFGPGTRLTVL.

This clonotype turned up a few times. J is TRBJ2-5 and V is TRBV24-1; the D gene is possibly TRBD1 (6 bases). CDR1 KGHDR and CDR2 SFDVKD come from the germline V gene. This CDR3 has 12 amino acids. V lost 4 bases to trimming and J lost 4 bases, with 6 bases between them. The CDR3 sequence is CATSDRGETQYF. CDR3 DNA sequence: TGTGCCACCAGTGACAGGGGAGAGACCCAGTACTTC.

This clonotype was recorded a few times. The V gene is TRBV5-6, the J gene TRBJ2-7, with TRBD1 matching 7 bases. The junction had 4 bases not matched to a gene; V was cut back by 4 bases and J by 3 bases. From germline, CDR1 is SGHDT and CDR2 YYEEEE. The CDR3 runs 13 residues. CDR3 amino acids: CASSARQGYEQYF. CDR3 in DNA: TGTGCCAGCAGCGCGAGACAGGGCTACGAGCAGTACTTC.

V gene TRBV20-1 combines with J gene TRBJ2-1; the match to TRBD1 covers 10 bases. The germline V gene encodes CDR1 DFQATT and CDR2 SNEGSKA (reference sequence). After removal of 7 bases from V and 12 bases from J, the junction contained 15 bases not matched to a gene. This CDR3 has 14 amino acids. CDR3 region: CSVGAGTGVLGQFF. The CDR3 region has the DNA TGCAGTGTGGGGGCCGGGACAGGGGTTCTTGGGCAGTTCTTC.

J is TRBJ2-1 and V is TRBV6-1, with 7 bases aligning to TRBD2. V lost 5 bases and J lost 0; bases outside the gene matches: 4. The CDR3 contains 15 residues. Germline V gene sequence: CDR1 MNHNS, CDR2 SASEGT. The CDR3 spells CASSTTSTSYNEQFF. DNA for the CDR3: TGTGCCAGCAGTACGACTAGCACCTCCTACAATGAGCAGTTCTTC.

The chain recombines TRBV11-3 with TRBJ2-1; 10 bases line up with TRBD2. Per germline, CDR1 SGHNT and CDR2 YENEEA. V trimming: 2 bases; J trimming: 9 bases; junction bases outside the gene matches: 10. CDR3 length: 16 amino acids. The CDR3 reads CASSLFPSGGAGEQFF. As DNA, the CDR3 is TGTGCCAGCAGCTTATTCCCCAGCGGGGGGGCGGGTGAGCAGTTCTTC.

In DNA form, the CDR3 reads TGCGCCTGCACCGGACCAGCAGAGACCCAGTACTTC. Amino acid sequence: CACTGPAETQYF. The chain recombines TRBV5-1 with TRBJ2-5; D is uncertain. This CDR3 contains 12 residues. The ends were cut back, 10 bases at V and 4 bases at J, with 14 bases in the middle. The germline V gene has CDR1 SGHRS and CDR2 YFSETQ.

This chain uses TRBV12-3 or TRBV12-4 with TRBJ2-2; the D gene could be TRBD1 or TRBD2 (5 bases each). Trimming stripped 7 bases from V and 4 bases from J, with 16 bases between. The CDR3 is made up of 15 amino acids. This CDR3 is CASNLGRTVTGELFF. As DNA, the CDR3 is TGTGCCAGCAACTTGGGACGGACTGTCACCGGGGAGCTGTTTTTT.

Only a few counts were recorded for this clonotype. The chain combines TRBV12-5 with TRBJ2-6; D possibly corresponds to TRBD2 (5 bases). The CDR3 length is 13 residues. In germline, CDR1 is LGHNT, CDR2 FRNRAP. The V gene lost 6 bases and the J gene lost 7 bases, with 10 bases spanning the gap. The CDR3 sequence: CASGEASANVLTF. CDR3 nucleotide sequence: TGTGCTAGTGGCGAAGCTAGCGCCAACGTCCTGACTTTC. Based on the CDR3 plus reference TRBV12-5 and TRBJ2-6, the full variable domain is DARVTQTPRHKVTEMGQEVTMRCQPILGHNTVFWYRQTMMQGLELLAYFRNRAPLDDSGMPKDRFSAEMPDATLATLKIQPSEPRDSAVYFCASGEASANVLTFGAGSRLTVL.

This clonotype was seen at least ten times. This chain connects TRBV18 to TRBJ2-7, with 7 bases lining up with TRBD2. Germline lookup yields CDR1 KGHSH and CDR2 LQKENI. V gave up 2 bases and J gave up 0 bases; unmatched junction bases: 13. There are 18 residues in the CDR3. Written as DNA, the CDR3 is TGTGCCAGCTCACCAACGACTAGCTATACACCGAGCTCCTACGAGCAGTACTTC. Translating gives CASSPTTSYTPSSYEQYF.

This clonotype was counted between two and nine times. This chain links TRBV11-3 with TRBJ2-4, with D perhaps matching TRBD2 (5 bases). The CDR3 is 15 amino acids. Germline V lookup: CDR1 SGHNT, CDR2 YENEEA. Trimming shortened V by 3 bases and J by 1 base, and 10 bases separated the two germline ends. The CDR3 region has the DNA TGTGCCAGCAGCTTCCGGGGTGAGGCCAAAAACATTCAGTACTTC. Protein sequence: CASSFRGEAKNIQYF.

This chain connects TRBV20-1 to TRBJ2-7; a possible D gene is TRBD1 (5 bases). V lost 3 bases to trimming and J lost 2 bases, with 11 bases between them. CDR1 is DFQATT, CDR2 SNEGSKA, per germline (reference sequence). The length of the CDR3 is 13 residues. In DNA form, the CDR3 reads TGCAGTGCTAGTTACAGGCAAACCTACGAGCAGTACTTC. As protein: CSASYRQTYEQYF.

The V gene is TRBV18, the J gene TRBJ2-4; TRBD1 is a possible D gene (5 bases). Trimming took 2 bases from V and 0 from J, leaving 11 bases between them. Germline V gene sequence: CDR1 KGHSH, CDR2 LQKENI. The CDR3 is 16 residues long. CDR3 nucleotide sequence: TGTGCCAGCTCACCAACAGGTCTTGTAGCCAAAAACATTCAGTACTTC. It translates to CASSPTGLVAKNIQYF.

This clonotype was seen many times. The rearrangement links TRBV9 to TRBJ2-3; D perhaps matches TRBD2 (6 bases). Trimming pared 3 bases from V and 1 base from J, leaving 6 bases between. The CDR3 runs to 13 residues. Germline V gene sequence: CDR1 SGDLS, CDR2 YYNGEE. CDR3 nucleotides: TGTGCCAGCAGCGCGGGGGGCACAGATACGCAGTATTTT. It encodes CASSAGGTDTQYF. Full variable domain (missing parts from reference TRBV9 and TRBJ2-3): DSGVTQTPKHLITATGQRVTLRCSPRSGDLSVYWYQQSLDQGLQFLIQYYNGEERAKGNILERFSAQQFPDLHSELNLSSLELGDSALYFCASSAGGTDTQYFGPGTRLTVL.

This clonotype was observed many times. This chain links TRBV5-1 with TRBJ2-1; D not resolved. The V and J ends lost 5 bases and 1 base respectively, with 13 bases between them. The CDR3 loop spans 15 amino acids. Per germline, CDR1 SGHRS and CDR2 YFSETQ. The CDR3 loop is CASRQGLWSYNEQFF. The DNA of the CDR3 is TGCGCCAGCAGACAAGGGTTGTGGTCCTACAATGAGCAGTTCTTC. Full variable domain (outside the CDR3, taken from reference TRBV5-1 and TRBJ2-1): KAGVTQTPRYLIKTRGQQVTLSCSPISGHRSVSWYQQTPGQGLQFLFEYFSETQRNKGNFPGRFSGRQFSNSRSEMNVSTLELGDSALYLCASRQGLWSYNEQFFGPGTRLTVL.